In its sample, the clone carrying this TCR beta chain was seen a few times. Primers: 60 Vbeta forward and 13 Jbeta reverse. Using immunoSEQ multiplex PCR, the repertoire was profiled, and TCRdb retains in-frame clones only, with some absent. In the table there are about 190,000 clones, 80% to 85% of which are singletons. The sample originates from a study of cytomegalovirus exposure and HLA in healthy donors. The CDR3 is made up of 16 amino acids. The germline V gene encodes CDR1 SNHLY and CDR2 FYNNEI. The trim removed 7 bases at V and 6 bases at J, leaving 11 bases unmatched. This clonotype originated in a woman between 18 and 30 years old in good health and CMV-seronegative. The specimen was PBMCs. The chain couples TRBV2 to TRBJ2-1, with 11 bases identical to TRBD2. CDR3: CASTLGRTSGSNEQFF. The CDR3 DNA reads TGTGCCAGCACTCTAGGCCGGACTAGCGGGTCCAATGAGCAGTTCTTC.